Given below is one T cell receptor beta chain in context. Its specificity is not known. V lost 5 bases, J lost 2 bases, and 18 bases lay in between. CDR1 is SEHNR and CDR2 is FQNEAQ in the germline V gene (reference sequence). The CDR3 totals 16 residues. This sample stems from a study of response to subunit inactivated influenza vaccine. Each CDR3 protein is one row after TCRdb ran MiXCR on the RT-PCR reads. The sample lists about 780,000 distinct CDR3 sequences, less than 20% occurring once. Study findings and constraints: Authors suggested few new T cells are recruited by each seasonal influenza vaccination.

This chain connects TRBV7-9 to TRBJ1-1, with a weak D call TRBD1 (6 bases). The receptor was derived from a man aged 45-65 years who received an inactivated influenza vaccine. Material: PBMCs from blood, obtained about 5 days after vaccination. The CDR3 DNA reads as TGTGCCAGCAGCCTATCGGGGGGCAGGGGAAACACTGAAGCTTTCTTT. It specifies CASSLSGGRGNTEAFF.